This T cell receptor beta chain was documented in a study of early T cells in non-severe SARS-CoV-2 infection. The CDR3 contains 14 residues. CDR1 is ENHRY and CDR2 is SYGVKD in the germline V gene. The ends were cut back, 0 bases at V and 5 bases at J, with 10 bases in the middle. This clonotype was found a few times. TCRdb reanalysed the 5' RACE reads using MiXCR and keeps one entry per CDR3 protein. The repertoire includes 25,000 to 30,000 distinct CDR3 sequences, about 5.8% of them detected once, and roughly 5.4% sits in the top ten. The origin of this receptor is an adult who was a healthcare worker with PCR-confirmed SARS-CoV-2 infection or an uninfected control (not recorded which). Input material: whole blood. The chain couples TRBV10-3 to TRBJ1-1; the D gene is possibly TRBD1 (5 bases). CDR3 sequence reads: CAISESPRDTEAFF. CDR3 bases: TGTGCCATCAGTGAGTCCCCCAGGGATACTGAAGCTTTCTTT.